This TCR beta chain was found in a study of blood T cells in healthy people across ages. Germline-derived CDR1 and CDR2 are MNHEY and SVGAGI. The CDR3 contains 14 residues. Trimming removed 6 bases from V and 0 bases from J; junction bases left unmatched: 5. In this sample, this clonotype turned up a few times. The antigen remains undetermined. General observations from the study: Researchers deemed the diversity estimates from one million T cells underestimates.

The second PCR ran roughly 6 to 11 cycles with a sample-barcoded 5' primer and J-beta primers. At least 3 million CDR3-containing paired-end reads were obtained per sample. One entry per CDR3 protein results from TCRdb running MiXCR on the 5' RACE reads. The sample lists 1.5 million to 2 million distinct CDR3 sequences; about 28% were seen once. This clonotype originated in a woman in her 30s in good health. Sample: blood. The V and J genes are TRBV6-5 and TRBJ2-7; TRBD1 matches 7 bases. The CDR3 DNA sequence: TGTGCCAGCAGGCGACAGGGCCCCTCCTACGAGCAGTACTTC. Protein sequence: CASRRQGPSYEQYF.